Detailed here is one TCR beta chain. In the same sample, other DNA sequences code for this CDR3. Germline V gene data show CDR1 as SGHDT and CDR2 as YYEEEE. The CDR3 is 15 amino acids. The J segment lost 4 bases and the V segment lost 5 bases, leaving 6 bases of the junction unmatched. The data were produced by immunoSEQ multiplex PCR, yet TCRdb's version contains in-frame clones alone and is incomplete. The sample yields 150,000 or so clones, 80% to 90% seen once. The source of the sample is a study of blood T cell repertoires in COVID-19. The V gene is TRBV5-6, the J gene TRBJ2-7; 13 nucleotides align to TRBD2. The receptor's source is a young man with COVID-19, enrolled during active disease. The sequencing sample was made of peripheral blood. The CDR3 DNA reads TGTGCCAGCAGTCCTCCGGGACTAGCGGGGTACGAGCAGTACTTC. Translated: CASSPPGLAGYEQYF.